This T cell receptor beta chain was sequenced during a study of early T cells in non-severe SARS-CoV-2 infection. Whole-study context: Sequenced bulk RNA came from whole blood that was unsorted, and chains were unpaired.

Separate cDNA molecules each had unique molecular identifiers attached to them. TCRdb called the 5' RACE reads again in MiXCR, with one record for every CDR3 protein. The sample lists 50,000 or so distinct CDR3 sequences; approximately 13% were seen once. Findings and caveats of the study: The matching step, a VDJdb search, favored anti-spike CD8 responses and missed private and CD4 specificities.

This clonotype was found a few times. Its antigen is unidentified. The germline gives CDR1 SGHDT, CDR2 YYEEEE. V lost 2 bases and J 6 bases, leaving 18 bases between the germline ends. The length of the CDR3 is 16 residues. Material for sequencing was whole blood. This receptor was taken from an adult who was a healthcare worker with PCR-confirmed SARS-CoV-2 infection or an uninfected control (not recorded which). The chain combines TRBV5-6 with TRBJ1-5, with D uncertain. The CDR3 bases are TGTGCCAGCAGCTTACTCGGTCAGTCCGGTGCTCAGCCCCAGCATTTT. Its protein is CASSLLGQSGAQPQHF.